The rows below give T cell receptor beta chains drawn from one sample of a study of shared clonotypes between healthy human individuals. Profiling relied on immunoSEQ multiplex PCR, and the TCRdb table lists in-frame clones only, not all of them. This sample has nearly 600,000 clones, with roughly 96% found just once. The sequenced sample was naive CD8+ T cells sorted from blood. These receptors were obtained from a woman in her thirties in good health. The CDR3 runs from the conserved cysteine through the conserved F or W. The D gene is left open where the match is weak. Clone size is shown for a subset of rows, as once, few, many or a class of expanded clone.

CDR3,DNA,V,D,size,length,J
CASSLSAGIYNEQFF,TGTGCCAGCAGCTTATCCGCGGGGATATACAATGAGCAGTTCTTC,TRBV7-9,-,-,15,TRBJ2-1
CASSHQDPPGDEQFF,TGTGCCAGCAGCCACCAGGACCCCCCGGGGGATGAGCAGTTCTTC,TRBV6-6,-,-,15,TRBJ2-1
CASSTGARWETQYF,TGTGCCAGCAGCACCGGAGCCCGGTGGGAGACCCAGTACTTC,TRBV7-9,-,-,14,TRBJ2-5
CASSLTVFSTDTQYF,TGTGCCAGCAGTTTAACTGTTTTTTCCACAGATACGCAGTATTTT,TRBV28,-,-,15,TRBJ2-3
CASRPGGTGGASSGNTIYF,TGCGCCAGCCGTCCGGGAGGGACAGGGGGAGCCAGCTCTGGAAACACCATATATTTT,TRBV5-1,TRBD1,-,19,TRBJ1-3
CASSVGTGVAYEQYF,TGTGCCAGCAGCGTTGGGACAGGGGTGGCCTACGAGCAGTACTTC,TRBV9,TRBD1,once,15,TRBJ2-7
CAISADRVGYTF,TGTGCCATCAGTGCGGACAGGGTAGGGTACACCTTC,TRBV10-3,TRBD1,-,12,TRBJ1-2
CATTGPESGEQYF,TGTGCCACGACCGGGCCGGAGAGCGGCGAGCAGTACTTC,TRBV7-9,-,-,13,TRBJ2-7
CASSFRSVASAQETQYF,TGTGCCAGCAGTTTCCGATCTGTCGCGAGCGCTCAAGAGACCCAGTACTTC,TRBV28,-,-,17,TRBJ2-5
CASSHPGSLYGYTF,TGCGCCAGCAGCCACCCAGGGTCCCTCTATGGCTACACCTTC,TRBV4-1,-,-,14,TRBJ1-2
CASSAGTGLSYEQYF,TGTGCCAGCAGCGCCGGGACAGGTCTCTCCTACGAGCAGTACTTC,TRBV9,TRBD1,-,15,TRBJ2-7
CASSLAYEQYF,TGCGCCAGCAGCTTGGCCTACGAGCAGTACTTC,TRBV5-1,-,-,11,TRBJ2-7
CASSYGGRVYEQYF,TGTGCCAGCAGTTACGGCGGGCGCGTCTACGAGCAGTACTTC,TRBV6-5,-,-,14,TRBJ2-7
CASSQGLRREGQSEQFF,TGCGCCAGCAGCCAAGGGCTACGGCGGGAGGGCCAAAGTGAGCAGTTCTTC,TRBV4-1,TRBD2,-,17,TRBJ2-1
CASSDGGLAGSTGELFF,TGCGCCAGCAGCGACGGAGGGCTAGCGGGAAGCACCGGGGAGCTGTTTTTT,TRBV10-1,TRBD2,-,17,TRBJ2-2
CASSETSLLNGIDTQYF,TGTGCCAGCTCAGAAACGTCACTCCTAAATGGGATAGATACGCAGTATTTT,TRBV18,-,-,17,TRBJ2-3
CASSPGLATYNEQFF,TGTGCCAGCAGCCCGGGACTAGCGACCTACAATGAGCAGTTCTTC,TRBV7-6,TRBD2,-,15,TRBJ2-1
CASSFGTESYEQYF,TGTGCCAGCAGCTTTGGGACGGAATCCTACGAGCAGTACTTC,TRBV7-9,-,-,14,TRBJ2-7
CASRDFGQGISYEQYF,TGTGCCAGCAGAGACTTTGGACAGGGGATTTCCTACGAGCAGTACTTC,TRBV13,TRBD1,-,16,TRBJ2-7
CASSLAGGGDTQYF,TGTGCCAGCAGCTTAGCGGGAGGAGGGGATACGCAGTATTTT,TRBV7-6,-,-,14,TRBJ2-3
CASSVFFGAHNEQFF,TGTGCCAGCAGTGTTTTCTTCGGGGCGCACAATGAGCAGTTCTTC,TRBV6-1,-,once,15,TRBJ2-1
CASSLEVGQTYGYTF,TGTGCCAGCAGTTTAGAGGTGGGGCAGACCTATGGCTACACCTTC,TRBV28,-,-,15,TRBJ1-2
CASSYTIGGGDGYTF,TGTGCCAGCAGTTACACCATCGGAGGGGGGGATGGCTACACCTTC,TRBV6-5,-,-,15,TRBJ1-2
CASSLVRLDNEQFF,TGTGCCAGCAGCTTAGTCAGGCTAGACAATGAGCAGTTCTTC,TRBV11-2,-,once,14,TRBJ2-1
CATSRVPLLAAITDTQYF,TGTGCCACCAGCAGGGTACCTCTTCTAGCGGCGATCACAGATACGCAGTATTTT,TRBV15,TRBD2,few,18,TRBJ2-3
CASSQAAMNTEAFF,TGCGCCAGCAGCCAAGCTGCAATGAACACTGAAGCTTTCTTT,TRBV4-1,-,-,14,TRBJ1-1
CASSQEWSSYEQYF,TGTGCCAGCAGCCAAGAATGGTCCTCCTACGAGCAGTACTTC,TRBV14,-,-,14,TRBJ2-7
CASSFFRGYEQYF,TGTGCCAGCAGTTTTTTCAGGGGCTACGAGCAGTACTTC,TRBV28,-,-,13,TRBJ2-7
CASSLASGAPNTEAFF,TGTGCCAGCAGTTTAGCGTCAGGGGCCCCGAACACTGAAGCTTTCTTT,TRBV28,-,-,16,TRBJ1-1
CASSEVPGRSNYGYTF,TGTGCCAGCAGTGAAGTGCCCGGGCGTTCCAACTATGGCTACACCTTC,TRBV6-1,-,-,16,TRBJ1-2
CASIGLGQESSGANVLTF,TGTGCCAGCATCGGTCTGGGACAGGAGAGCTCTGGGGCCAACGTCCTGACTTTC,TRBV7-9,TRBD1,-,18,TRBJ2-6
CASHYRGEGGSGTEAFF,TGTGCCAGCCACTACCGGGGAGAGGGTGGGTCGGGCACTGAAGCTTTCTTT,TRBV2,-,-,17,TRBJ1-1
CASSLLLAGDPAGTYEQYF,TGTGCCAGCAGTTTATTACTAGCGGGAGATCCGGCGGGGACCTACGAGCAGTACTTC,TRBV27,TRBD2,-,19,TRBJ2-7
CASSQEIGTDTQYF,TGTGCCAGCAGCCAAGAGATTGGCACAGATACGCAGTATTTT,TRBV4-2,-,-,14,TRBJ2-3
CASSSATGDSPLHF,TGTGCCAGCAGCTCGGCCACAGGGGATTCACCCCTCCACTTT,TRBV7-9,TRBD1,-,14,TRBJ1-6
CASSGSATEAFF,TGTGCCAGCAGCGGCAGTGCGACTGAAGCTTTCTTT,TRBV9,-,once,12,TRBJ1-1
CASSLGGTGVNSPLHF,TGTGCCAGCAGTTTGGGGGGAACAGGGGTAAATTCACCCCTCCACTTT,TRBV28,TRBD1,-,16,TRBJ1-6
CASSLRTKYEQYF,TGTGCCAGCAGCCTCAGAACCAAATACGAGCAGTACTTC,TRBV2,-,-,13,TRBJ2-7
CASSPRDSGTGELFF,TGTGCCAGCTCACCGCGGGATAGCGGGACCGGGGAGCTGTTTTTT,TRBV18,TRBD2,-,15,TRBJ2-2
CASSQVRMATDTQYF,TGCGCCAGCAGCCAAGTCAGGATGGCCACAGATACGCAGTATTTT,TRBV4-1,-,-,15,TRBJ2-3
CASSSPLRGYNEQFF,TGTGCCAGCAGCTCACCATTGAGGGGCTACAATGAGCAGTTCTTC,TRBV11-2,-,-,15,TRBJ2-1
CASSLTSNQPQHF,TGTGCCAGCAGTTTGACCAGCAATCAGCCCCAGCATTTT,TRBV28,-,-,13,TRBJ1-5
CASSQGIGTSGTGETQYF,TGCGCCAGCAGCCAAGGGATTGGGACTAGCGGGACGGGGGAGACCCAGTACTTC,TRBV4-1,TRBD2,once,18,TRBJ2-5
CASNGGEGYTF,TGCGCCAGCAACGGGGGTGAAGGCTACACCTTC,TRBV5-1,-,few,11,TRBJ1-2
CASSRTSGSPSTDTQYF,TGTGCCAGCAGCAGGACTAGCGGGAGCCCTAGCACAGATACGCAGTATTTT,TRBV7-9,TRBD2,-,17,TRBJ2-3
CASSSGQGNGELFF,TGTGCCAGCAGCTCGGGACAGGGGAATGGGGAGCTGTTTTTT,TRBV9,TRBD1,-,14,TRBJ2-2
CASSQKPGQGPYEQYF,TGTGCCAGCAGCCAAAAACCGGGACAGGGGCCCTACGAGCAGTACTTC,TRBV14,TRBD1,-,16,TRBJ2-7
CASSLSRDRVGNEQYF,TGTGCCAGCAGTTTATCTAGGGACAGGGTCGGCAACGAGCAGTACTTC,TRBV27,TRBD1,once,16,TRBJ2-7
CASSVGQVNQPQHF,TGTGCCAGCAGCGTCGGACAGGTCAATCAGCCCCAGCATTTT,TRBV7-2,TRBD1,-,14,TRBJ1-5
CASSLTGSGRYYEQYF,TGTGCCAGCAGTCTTACCGGTAGCGGGAGGTATTACGAGCAGTACTTC,TRBV27,TRBD2,-,16,TRBJ2-7
CASSIYESGVDNEQFF,TGTGCCAGTAGTATATACGAATCGGGAGTTGACAATGAGCAGTTCTTC,TRBV19,-,-,16,TRBJ2-1
CASSLGLEETQYF,TGCGCCAGCAGCTTGGGGCTAGAAGAGACCCAGTACTTC,TRBV5-1,-,-,13,TRBJ2-5
CASSLGATGMGEQFF,TGTGCCAGCAGCTTAGGGGCTACCGGGATGGGTGAGCAGTTCTTC,TRBV11-2,-,-,15,TRBJ2-1
CASAGNYGYTF,TGTGCCAGCGCGGGAAACTATGGCTACACCTTC,TRBV2,-,-,11,TRBJ1-2